This TCR beta chain was sequenced in a study of shared clonotypes between healthy human individuals. Background on the study: Donor composition was two women and three men, aged 18 to 49.

The germline gives CDR1 LNHDA, CDR2 SQIVND (reference sequence). CDR3 length equals 16 residues. V was pared by 4 bases and J by 9 bases, with 10 bases of the junction left unmatched. Details on this clone: Its antigen is as yet unknown.

Sorted-subset replicate PCR reactions contained roughly 200 ng DNA, corresponding to roughly 29,000 T cell genomes. TCRdb's copy holds only in-frame clones and misses some; the assay was immunoSEQ multiplex PCR. The profile covers about 2.4 million clones, with approximately 90% appearing a single time and more than 0.12% taken by the ten largest. Findings and limits, study-wide: When compared with the clonotypes that were shared by all four sorted-subset donors, the non-shared clonotypes turned out to have lower generation probabilities.

This TCR was recovered from a man younger than 35 in good health. The J gene is TRBJ1-6, the V gene TRBV19, with TRBD1 matching 9 bases. The sample consisted of naive CD4+ T cells sorted from blood. The subset: CD45RA+ positively selected. The DNA of the CDR3 is TGTGCCAGTAGTACCGTCTCGGGACAGGGTGGTTCACCCCTCCACTTT. This translates into CASSTVSGQGGSPLHF. Combining the CDR3 with reference TRBV19 and TRBJ1-6 gives the whole variable domain DGGITQSPKYLFRKEGQNVTLSCEQNLNHDAMYWYRQDPGQGLRLIYYSQIVNDFQKGDIAEGYSVSREKKESFPLTVTSAQKNPTAFYLCASSTVSGQGGSPLHFGNGTRLTVT.